This T cell receptor (beta chain) comes out of a study of T cell changes during pregnancy in multiple sclerosis. Assay used: immunoSEQ multiplex PCR; TCRdb lists only in-frame clones, some missing. Of 70,000 to 95,000 clones in the sample, around 93% are singletons; the top ten hold less than 2.5%. Germline lookup yields CDR1 MDHEN and CDR2 SYDVKM. CDR3 length: 14 amino acids. Trimming took 5 bases from V and 7 from J; bases not matched to a gene: 7. The V and J genes are TRBV28 and TRBJ2-3; 9 bases match TRBD2. This clonotype originated in a female donor with multiple sclerosis, enrolled in a pregnancy study. The source material was peripheral blood, sampled in the third trimester of pregnancy. The CDR3 sequence is CASSRAGGTYTQYF. For the CDR3, the DNA is TGTGCCAGCAGTAGGGCGGGAGGGACGTATACGCAGTATTTT.